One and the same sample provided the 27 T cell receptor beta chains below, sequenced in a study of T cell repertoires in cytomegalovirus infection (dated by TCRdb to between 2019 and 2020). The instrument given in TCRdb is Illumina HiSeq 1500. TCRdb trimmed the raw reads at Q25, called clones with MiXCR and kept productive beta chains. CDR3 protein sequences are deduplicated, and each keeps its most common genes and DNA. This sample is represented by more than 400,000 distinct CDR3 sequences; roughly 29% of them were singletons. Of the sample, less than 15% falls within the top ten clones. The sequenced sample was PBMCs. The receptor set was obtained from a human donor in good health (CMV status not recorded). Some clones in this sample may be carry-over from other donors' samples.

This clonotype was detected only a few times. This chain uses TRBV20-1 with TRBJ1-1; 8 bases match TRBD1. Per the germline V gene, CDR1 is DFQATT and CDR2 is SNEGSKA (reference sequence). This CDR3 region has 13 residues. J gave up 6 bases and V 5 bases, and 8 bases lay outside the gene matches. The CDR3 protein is CSASNRGRPEAFF. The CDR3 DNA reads TGCAGTGCTTCAAACAGGGGGAGACCTGAAGCTTTCTTT.

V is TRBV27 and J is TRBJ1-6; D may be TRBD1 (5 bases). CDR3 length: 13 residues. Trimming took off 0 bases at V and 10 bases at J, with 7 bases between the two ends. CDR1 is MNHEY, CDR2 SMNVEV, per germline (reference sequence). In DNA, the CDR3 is TGTGCCAGCAGTTTATCACAGGAATCACCCCTCCACTTT. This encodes CASSLSQESPLHF.

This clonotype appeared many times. The CDR3 bases are TGTGCCAGCAGCTTAGCGCCGACCCGGGTGAATGAGCAGTTCTTC. Translating gives CASSLAPTRVNEQFF. The chain employs TRBV7-6 and TRBJ2-1; D is undetermined. Germline values: CDR1 SGHVS, CDR2 FNYEAQ. The V end lost 0 bases, the J end lost 7 bases, and 13 bases lay between the germline ends. The CDR3 spans 15 residues.

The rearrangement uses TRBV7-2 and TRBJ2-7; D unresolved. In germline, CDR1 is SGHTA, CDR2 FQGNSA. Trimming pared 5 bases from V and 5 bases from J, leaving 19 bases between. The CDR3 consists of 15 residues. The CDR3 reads CASSPTSGIAHEQYF. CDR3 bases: TGTGCCAGCAGCCCGACCTCAGGCATAGCCCACGAGCAGTACTTC.

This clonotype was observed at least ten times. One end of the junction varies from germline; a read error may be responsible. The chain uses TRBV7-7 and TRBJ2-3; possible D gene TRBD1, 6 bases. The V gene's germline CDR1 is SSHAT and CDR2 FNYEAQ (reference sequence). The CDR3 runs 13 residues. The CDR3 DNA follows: TGTGCTAGCAGCCCGACACCACAGGGAACGCAGTATTTT. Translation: CASSPTPQGTQYF.

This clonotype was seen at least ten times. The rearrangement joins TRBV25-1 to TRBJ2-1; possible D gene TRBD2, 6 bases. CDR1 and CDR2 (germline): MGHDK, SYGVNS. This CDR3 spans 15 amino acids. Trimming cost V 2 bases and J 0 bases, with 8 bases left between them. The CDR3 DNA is TGTGCCAGCAGTGAACTAGCGTTCTCCTACAATGAGCAGTTCTTC. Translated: CASSELAFSYNEQFF. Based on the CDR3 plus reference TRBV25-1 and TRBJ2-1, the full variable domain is EADIYQTPRYLVIGTGKKITLECSQTMGHDKMYWYQQDPGMELHLIHYSYGVNSTEKGDLSSESTVSRIRTEHFPLTLESARPSHTSQYLCASSELAFSYNEQFFGPGTRLTVL.

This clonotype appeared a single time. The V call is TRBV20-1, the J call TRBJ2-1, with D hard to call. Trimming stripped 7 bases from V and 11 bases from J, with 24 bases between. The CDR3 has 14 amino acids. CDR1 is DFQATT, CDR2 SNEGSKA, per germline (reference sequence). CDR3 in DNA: TGCAGTGTTCCCCCCTTTCTGGGCTCTGGACAGCAGTTCTTC. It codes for CSVPPFLGSGQQFF.

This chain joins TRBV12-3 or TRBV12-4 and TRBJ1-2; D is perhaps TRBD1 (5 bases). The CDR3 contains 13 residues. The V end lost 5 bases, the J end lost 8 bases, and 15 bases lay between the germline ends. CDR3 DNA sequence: TGTGCCAGCAGTCGGGACCGCGAGAGGGGCTACACCTTC. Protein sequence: CASSRDRERGYTF.

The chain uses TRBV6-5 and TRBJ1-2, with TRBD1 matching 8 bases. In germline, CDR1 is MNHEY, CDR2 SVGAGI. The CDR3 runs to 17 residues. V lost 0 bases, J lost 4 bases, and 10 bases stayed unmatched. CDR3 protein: CASSYSTGEMGTYGYTF. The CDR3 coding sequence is TGTGCCAGCAGTTACTCGACAGGGGAGATGGGTACCTATGGCTACACCTTC.

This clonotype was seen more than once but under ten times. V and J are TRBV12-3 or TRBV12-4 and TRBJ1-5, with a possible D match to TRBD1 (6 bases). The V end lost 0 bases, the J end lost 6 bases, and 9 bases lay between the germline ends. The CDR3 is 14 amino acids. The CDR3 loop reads CASSLARGGQPQHF. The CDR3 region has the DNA TGTGCCAGCAGTTTAGCTAGGGGGGGTCAGCCCCAGCATTTT.

This CDR3 reads CASNSGANVLTF. The CDR3 DNA sequence: TGTGCTAGTAACTCTGGGGCCAACGTCCTGACTTTC. The chain is built from TRBV12-5 and TRBJ2-6, with D unclear. This CDR3 spans 12 amino acids. The V end was cut by 8 bases, the J end by 0 bases, with 2 bases between. CDR1 and CDR2 from the germline V gene are LGHNT and FRNRAP.

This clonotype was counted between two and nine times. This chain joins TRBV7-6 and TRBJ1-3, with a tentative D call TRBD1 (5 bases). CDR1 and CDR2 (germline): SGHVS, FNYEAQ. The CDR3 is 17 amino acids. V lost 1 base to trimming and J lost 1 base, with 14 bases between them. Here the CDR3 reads CASSLGAGPISGNTIYF. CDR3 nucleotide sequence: TGTGCCAGCAGCTTAGGTGCGGGACCGATTTCTGGAAACACCATATATTTT.

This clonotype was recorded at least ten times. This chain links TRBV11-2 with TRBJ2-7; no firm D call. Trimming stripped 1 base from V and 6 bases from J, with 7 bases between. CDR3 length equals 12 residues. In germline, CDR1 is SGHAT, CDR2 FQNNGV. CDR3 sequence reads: CASSLASGEQYV. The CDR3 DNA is TGTGCCAGCAGCTTAGCTTCTGGCGAGCAGTACGTC.

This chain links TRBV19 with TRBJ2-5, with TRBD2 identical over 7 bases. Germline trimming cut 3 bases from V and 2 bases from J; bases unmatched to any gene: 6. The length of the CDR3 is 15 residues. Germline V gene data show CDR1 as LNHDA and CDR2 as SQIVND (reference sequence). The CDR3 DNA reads TGTGCCAGTAGTATCGGGAGGACTTTACAAGAGACCCAGTACTTC. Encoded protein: CASSIGRTLQETQYF.

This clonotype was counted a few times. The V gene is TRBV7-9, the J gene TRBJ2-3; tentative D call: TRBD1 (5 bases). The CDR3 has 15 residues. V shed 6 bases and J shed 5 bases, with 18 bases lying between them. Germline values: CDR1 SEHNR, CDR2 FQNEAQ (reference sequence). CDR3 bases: TGTGCCAGCAGACGAAGGGGAACCCAGAGAGATACGCAGTATTTT. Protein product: CASRRRGTQRDTQYF.

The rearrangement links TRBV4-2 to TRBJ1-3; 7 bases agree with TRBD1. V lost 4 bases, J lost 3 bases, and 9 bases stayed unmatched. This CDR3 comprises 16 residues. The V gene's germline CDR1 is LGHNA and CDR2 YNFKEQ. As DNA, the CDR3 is TGTGCCAGCAGCCGTTCCGCTGGGACAGATGGAAACACCATATATTTT. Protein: CASSRSAGTDGNTIYF.

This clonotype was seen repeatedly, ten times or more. As DNA, the CDR3 is TGTGCCAGCAGCCAGGGACTAGCGGGCACACATGTAATAGAGACCCAGTACTTC. It is translated as CASSQGLAGTHVIETQYF. J is TRBJ2-5 and V is TRBV7-2; 12 nucleotides agree with TRBD2. CDR3 length: 18 residues. J was trimmed by 4 bases and V by 5 bases; bases with no gene match: 14. Germline CDR1 is SGHTA and CDR2 is FQGNSA.

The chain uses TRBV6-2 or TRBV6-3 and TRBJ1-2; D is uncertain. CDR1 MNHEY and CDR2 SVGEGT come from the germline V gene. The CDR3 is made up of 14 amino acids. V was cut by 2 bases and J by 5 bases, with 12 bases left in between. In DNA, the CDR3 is TGTGCCAGCAGTTACCCGACCTGGAAGTATGGCTACACCTTC. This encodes CASSYPTWKYGYTF.

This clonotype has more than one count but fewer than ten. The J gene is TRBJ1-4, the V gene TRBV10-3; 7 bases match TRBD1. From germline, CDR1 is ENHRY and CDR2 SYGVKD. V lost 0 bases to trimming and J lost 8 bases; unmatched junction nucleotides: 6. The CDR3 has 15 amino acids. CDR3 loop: CAISESVTGNEKLFF. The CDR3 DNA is TGTGCCATCAGTGAGTCTGTGACAGGGAACGAAAAACTGTTTTTT.

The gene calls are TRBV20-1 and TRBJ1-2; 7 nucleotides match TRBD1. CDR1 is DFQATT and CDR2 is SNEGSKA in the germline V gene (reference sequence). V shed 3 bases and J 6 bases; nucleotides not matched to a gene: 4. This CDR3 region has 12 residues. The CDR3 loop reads CSARRTGDGYTF. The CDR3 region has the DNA TGCAGTGCTAGGCGTACAGGGGATGGCTACACCTTC.

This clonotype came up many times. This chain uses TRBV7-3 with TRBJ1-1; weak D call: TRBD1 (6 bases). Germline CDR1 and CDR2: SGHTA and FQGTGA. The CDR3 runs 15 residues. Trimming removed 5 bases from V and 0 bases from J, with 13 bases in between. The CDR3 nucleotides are TGTGCCAGCAGCGCGGGGGGCAGTGTGAACACTGAAGCTTTCTTT. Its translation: CASSAGGSVNTEAFF. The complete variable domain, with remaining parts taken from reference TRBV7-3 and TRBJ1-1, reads GAGVSQTPSNKVTEKGKYVELRCDPISGHTALYWYRQSLGQGPEFLIYFQGTGAADDSGLPNDRFFAVRPEGSVSTLKIQRTERGDSAVYLCASSAGGSVNTEAFFGQGTRLTVV.

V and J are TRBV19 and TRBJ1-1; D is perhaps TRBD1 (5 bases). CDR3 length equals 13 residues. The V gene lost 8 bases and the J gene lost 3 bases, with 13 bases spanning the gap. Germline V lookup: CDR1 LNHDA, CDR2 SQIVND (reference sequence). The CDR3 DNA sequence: TGTGCCAGTCGCCGGGACCCGGACACTGAAGCTTTCTTT. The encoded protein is CASRRDPDTEAFF.

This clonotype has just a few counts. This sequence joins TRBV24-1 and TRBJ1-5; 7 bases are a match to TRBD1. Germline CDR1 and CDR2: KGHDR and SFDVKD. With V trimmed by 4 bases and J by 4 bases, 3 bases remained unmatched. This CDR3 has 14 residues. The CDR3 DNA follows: TGTGCCACCAGTGACCCGGGACAGAATCAGCCCCAGCATTTT. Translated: CATSDPGQNQPQHF.

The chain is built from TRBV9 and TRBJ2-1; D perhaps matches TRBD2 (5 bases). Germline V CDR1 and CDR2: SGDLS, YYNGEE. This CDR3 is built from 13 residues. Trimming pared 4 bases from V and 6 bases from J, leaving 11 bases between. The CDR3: CASSSQGLNEQFF. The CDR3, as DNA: TGTGCCAGCAGCTCCCAAGGACTCAATGAGCAGTTCTTC. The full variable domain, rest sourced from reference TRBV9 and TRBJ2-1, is DSGVTQTPKHLITATGQRVTLRCSPRSGDLSVYWYQQSLDQGLQFLIQYYNGEERAKGNILERFSAQQFPDLHSELNLSSLELGDSALYFCASSSQGLNEQFFGPGTRLTVL.

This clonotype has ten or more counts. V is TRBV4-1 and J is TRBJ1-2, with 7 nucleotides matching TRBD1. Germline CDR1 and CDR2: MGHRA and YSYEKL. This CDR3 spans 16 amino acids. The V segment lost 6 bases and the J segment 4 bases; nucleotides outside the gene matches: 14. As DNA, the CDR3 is TGCGCCAGCAGGTCGACAGGGACCGGCCCTGGCTATGGCTACACCTTC. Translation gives CASRSTGTGPGYGYTF.

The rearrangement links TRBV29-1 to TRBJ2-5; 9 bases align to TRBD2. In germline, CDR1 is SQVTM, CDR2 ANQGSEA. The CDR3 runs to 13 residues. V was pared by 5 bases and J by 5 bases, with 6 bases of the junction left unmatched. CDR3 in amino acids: CSVRGRALETQYF. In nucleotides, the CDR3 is TGCAGCGTTCGCGGGAGGGCCCTCGAGACCCAGTACTTC.

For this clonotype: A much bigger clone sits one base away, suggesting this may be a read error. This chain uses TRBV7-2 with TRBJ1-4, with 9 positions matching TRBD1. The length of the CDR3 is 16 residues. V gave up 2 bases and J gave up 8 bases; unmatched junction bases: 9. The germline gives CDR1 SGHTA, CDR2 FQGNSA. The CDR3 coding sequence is TGTGCCAGCAGCTTATTTTCACAGGGGGCGTACGAAAAACTGTTTTTT. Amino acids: CASSLFSQGAYEKLFF.